The clone carrying this TCR beta chain was picked up one time. What it binds is not known. It was with 60 Vbeta and 13 Jbeta primers that the PCR ran. Some clones are missing from TCRdb's copy, which holds only in-frame ones; the method was immunoSEQ multiplex PCR. The table records under 200,000 clones, around three quarters of them present only once. The sample belongs to a study of cytomegalovirus exposure and HLA in healthy donors. General study results and limits: A later analysis linked some 17,000 TCR beta sequences to HLA alleles at 0.05 false discovery rate. The availability of immune exposure information extended only to CMV serostatus.

Trimming removed 3 bases from V and 6 bases from J, with 15 bases in between. Germline V gene data show CDR1 as SQVTM and CDR2 as ANQGSEA. The CDR3 extends over 13 amino acids. The V gene is TRBV29-1, the J gene TRBJ2-7, with D possibly being TRBD1 (5 bases). The source of this sequence is a man in his forties in good health and CMV-seronegative. Sequencing used PBMCs. The CDR3 bases are TGCAGCGTTGAGCCAGTACTAAGGGGCGAGCAGTACTTC. Its protein product is CSVEPVLRGEQYF.